The 30 T cell receptor beta chains listed next were all sequenced from one sample in a study of blood T cell repertoires in COVID-19. Using immunoSEQ multiplex PCR, the repertoire was profiled, and TCRdb retains in-frame clones only, with some absent. The table lists some 45,000 clones, about four fifths of them singletons. The material sequenced was peripheral blood. Source of these receptors: a woman aged 55-70 years with acute or convalescent COVID-19.

The chain recombines TRBV15 with TRBJ2-6; no clear D gene. The CDR3 sequence is 19 residues long. Germline CDR1 and CDR2: LNHNV and YYDKDF (reference sequence). Between the trimmed V and J ends, which lost 0 bases and 0 bases, there was a span of 15 bases. Here the CDR3 reads CATSRDPRSPNSGANVLTF. CDR3 nucleotide sequence: TGTGCCACCAGCAGAGATCCGAGGTCCCCCAACTCTGGGGCCAACGTCCTGACTTTC.

The V call is TRBV11-2, the J call TRBJ1-4; 10 bases fit TRBD1. Germline V gene sequence: CDR1 SGHAT, CDR2 FQNNGV. V trimming: 2 bases; J trimming: 8 bases; junction bases outside the gene matches: 8. CDR3 length: 16 amino acids. CDR3 in amino acids: CASSLQPTGGGEKLFF. The DNA of the CDR3 is TGTGCCAGCAGCTTACAGCCGACAGGGGGCGGGGAAAAACTGTTTTTT.

The rearrangement links TRBV27 to TRBJ1-4; D is undetermined. The V end lost 2 bases, the J end lost 0 bases, and 7 bases lay between the germline ends. Germline CDR1 MNHEY, CDR2 SMNVEV (reference sequence). This CDR3 has 15 residues. The CDR3 sequence: CASSLEGATNEKLFF. The DNA for the CDR3 is TGTGCCAGCAGTTTAGAGGGTGCAACTAATGAAAAACTGTTTTTT.

V usage is TRBV10-2 and J usage is TRBJ1-1; D is possibly TRBD1 (6 bases). This CDR3 region has 15 residues. Looked up from germline, CDR1 is WSHSY and CDR2 is SAAADI. Trimming removed 6 bases from V and 0 bases from J, with 14 bases in between. The CDR3 region is CASRDRGPMNTEAFF. The CDR3 DNA is TGCGCCAGCAGGGACAGAGGGCCCATGAACACTGAAGCTTTCTTT.

The chain has TRBV2 and TRBJ2-1; D gene unclear. V was pared by 3 bases and J by 2 bases, with 11 bases between. The CDR3 spans 15 residues. Per the germline V gene, CDR1 is SNHLY and CDR2 is FYNNEI. The CDR3 loop reads CASSDGYSPYNEQFF. The CDR3 region has the DNA TGTGCCAGCAGTGATGGATACAGCCCCTACAATGAGCAGTTCTTC.

This clone is judged medium-sized. The J gene is TRBJ1-2, the V gene TRBV14, with D uncertain. This CDR3 is 16 amino acids long. Germline V gives CDR1 SGHDN, CDR2 FVKESK. V was shortened by 2 bases and J by 0 bases, with 13 bases between the two germline ends. The CDR3 region is CASSQRAGGANYGYTF. For the CDR3, the DNA is TGTGCCAGCAGCCAAAGAGCTGGTGGAGCTAACTATGGCTACACCTTC.

This clone was found once. V is TRBV3-1 (or the pseudogene TRBV3-2) and J is TRBJ1-1; tentative D call: TRBD1 (5 bases). The V and J ends lost 4 bases and 0 bases respectively, with 6 bases between them. The germline V gene has CDR1 LGHDT and CDR2 YNNKEL (reference sequence). The CDR3 is 13 residues long. Here the CDR3 DNA reads TGTGCCAGCAGCCTACAGGTGAACACTGAAGCTTTCTTT. Amino acids: CASSLQVNTEAFF.

This clone was picked up one time. The chain recombines TRBV7-9 with TRBJ2-7, with 10 nucleotides matching TRBD2. V lost 8 bases to trimming and J lost 2 bases; unmatched junction nucleotides: 3. CDR3 size: 13 residues. Germline values: CDR1 SEHNR, CDR2 FQNEAQ (reference sequence). CDR3 amino acids: CASATSGAYEQYF. The CDR3 DNA sequence: TGTGCCAGCGCCACTAGCGGGGCCTACGAGCAGTACTTC.

The chain uses TRBV30 and TRBJ2-7; D is possibly TRBD1 (6 bases). Trimming took off 0 bases at V and 3 bases at J, with 12 bases between the two ends. Germline CDR1 GTSNPN, CDR2 SVGIG (reference sequence). The CDR3 has 14 residues. The CDR3 sequence is CAWSVGGIFYEQYF. The CDR3 nucleotides are TGTGCCTGGAGTGTAGGGGGTATATTCTACGAGCAGTACTTC.

The chain recombines TRBV27 with TRBJ1-1; TRBD1 matches 7 bases. CDR1 and CDR2 (germline): MNHEY, SMNVEV (reference sequence). V lost 8 bases to trimming and J lost 4 bases; unmatched junction nucleotides: 7. The CDR3 extends over 13 amino acids. The CDR3 loop is CASFSQGGTEAFF. The CDR3 bases are TGTGCCAGCTTTTCGCAGGGGGGCACTGAAGCTTTCTTT.

This chain connects TRBV5-1 to TRBJ2-7, with 8 positions matching TRBD1. The germline V gene encodes CDR1 SGHRS and CDR2 YFSETQ. The CDR3 covers 16 residues. The V gene end was trimmed by 4 bases and the J gene end by 3 bases; junction bases not matched to a gene: 12. CDR3: CASSLLGQGLLYEQYF. CDR3 DNA sequence: TGCGCCAGCAGCCTCTTAGGACAGGGACTTCTCTACGAGCAGTACTTC.

This clone was found a few times. J is TRBJ2-1 and V is TRBV5-1; possible D gene TRBD1, 6 bases. Germline loops: CDR1 SGHRS, CDR2 YFSETQ. The V and J ends lost 5 bases and 4 bases respectively, with 13 bases between them. The CDR3 has 14 residues. This CDR3 is CASSLSTGYNEQFF. The CDR3 DNA reads TGCGCCAGCAGTCTATCGACAGGTTACAATGAGCAGTTCTTC.

In DNA form, the CDR3 reads TGTGCCAGCTCACCACCGGACAGGGAATCTTATGGCTACACCTTC. As protein: CASSPPDRESYGYTF. The chain couples TRBV18 to TRBJ1-2, with TRBD1 identical over 8 bases. J was trimmed by 5 bases and V by 0 bases; bases with no gene match: 5. CDR1 and CDR2 (germline): KGHSH, LQKENI. This CDR3 region has 15 residues.

The chain has TRBV2 and TRBJ1-2; TRBD1 agrees at 9 bases. Germline CDR1 SNHLY, CDR2 FYNNEI. The CDR3 covers 14 residues. Unmatched junction bases numbered 5, after V lost 6 bases and J lost 3 bases. The CDR3 region has the DNA TGTGCCAGCAGCACGGACAGGGGCGACTATGGCTACACCTTC. Its translation: CASSTDRGDYGYTF.

V gene TRBV29-1 combines with J gene TRBJ2-7, with 7 bases matching TRBD1. Per germline, CDR1 SQVTM and CDR2 ANQGSEA. The V and J ends lost 8 bases and 2 bases, in that order; junction bases with no gene match: 6. The CDR3 has 12 amino acids. CDR3 coding DNA: TGCAGCATTTGGGACAGAACCTACGAGCAGTACTTC. It yields the protein CSIWDRTYEQYF.

Here the CDR3 DNA reads TGTGCCAGCAGCCAAGCCGGTTCCTACTACGAGCAGTACTTC. This gives the protein CASSQAGSYYEQYF. V and J are TRBV3-1 (or the pseudogene TRBV3-2) and TRBJ2-7; D remains unclear. V lost 1 base to trimming and J lost 3 bases, with 10 bases between them. There are 14 residues in the CDR3. Germline CDR1 reads LGHDT; CDR2 reads YNNKEL (reference sequence).

This chain uses TRBV12-3 or TRBV12-4 with TRBJ2-1; 9 bases agree with TRBD1. The CDR3 is 13 residues long. Trimming removed 11 bases from V and 3 bases from J; junction bases left unmatched: 5. The CDR3 nucleotides are TGTGCCGGAGGACAGGGGTACTACAATGAGCAGTTCTTC. Protein product: CAGGQGYYNEQFF.

The gene calls are TRBV6-5 and TRBJ1-6, with D unresolved. The CDR3 is 12 residues long. In germline, CDR1 is MNHEY, CDR2 SVGAGI. Trimming stripped 9 bases from V and 10 bases from J, with 13 bases between. In DNA, the CDR3 is TGTGCCAGTAAAAGAGGGAGGTCACCCCTCCACTTT. It codes for CASKRGRSPLHF.

The chain is built from TRBV5-4 and TRBJ1-4; the D is unclear. Germline V gene lookup returns CDR1 SGHNT and CDR2 YYREEE (reference sequence). This CDR3 is 14 amino acids long. V dropped 4 bases and J dropped 3 bases, with 10 bases sitting between them. The chain's CDR3 is CASSEQGANEKLFF. CDR3 in DNA: TGTGCCAGCAGCGAACAAGGAGCTAATGAAAAACTGTTTTTT.

This chain joins TRBV7-9 and TRBJ2-2; D is ambiguous. The CDR3 has 15 amino acids. Trimming removed 0 bases at V and 5 bases at J, with 10 bases between. Germline lookup yields CDR1 SEHNR and CDR2 FQNEAQ (reference sequence). The CDR3 DNA sequence: TGTGCCAGCAGCTTAGCGCTATCTCTGACCGGGGAGCTGTTTTTT. Protein product: CASSLALSLTGELFF.

CDR3 protein: CATSRTGARNTEAFF. The CDR3 region has the DNA TGTGCCACCAGCAGGACAGGTGCTAGGAACACTGAAGCTTTCTTT. The chain combines TRBV15 with TRBJ1-1, with D maybe TRBD1 (6 bases). Germline V gene lookup returns CDR1 LNHNV and CDR2 YYDKDF (reference sequence). The CDR3 has 15 residues. V lost 3 bases, J lost 1 base, and 12 bases lay in between.

The V and J genes are TRBV18 and TRBJ2-7, with 8 bases fitting TRBD2. In germline, CDR1 is KGHSH, CDR2 LQKENI. The length of the CDR3 is 15 residues. V shed 6 bases, J shed 2 bases, and the junction held 9 bases outside the gene matches. The DNA of the CDR3 is TGTGCCAGCTCTCCCTCAAAAGCGGGGGCCTACGAGCAGTACTTC. It is translated as CASSPSKAGAYEQYF. Full variable domain (remainder filled in from reference TRBV18 and TRBJ2-7): NAGVMQNPRHLVRRRGQEARLRCSPMKGHSHVYWYRQLPEEGLKFMVYLQKENIIDESGMPKERFSAEFPKEGPSILRIQQVVRGDSAAYFCASSPSKAGAYEQYFGPGTRLTVT.

The rearrangement links TRBV4-2 to TRBJ2-7; no clear D gene. The CDR3 sequence is 13 residues long. CDR1 LGHNA and CDR2 YNFKEQ come from the germline V gene. Trimming removed 1 base from V and 3 bases from J, with 7 bases in between. The CDR3 region is CASSQATNYEQYF. DNA of the CDR3: TGTGCCAGCAGCCAAGCTACCAACTACGAGCAGTACTTC.

The chain recombines TRBV3-1 (or the pseudogene TRBV3-2) with TRBJ2-7; TRBD1 matches at 10 bases. Germline V gene data show CDR1 as LGHDT and CDR2 as YNNKEL (reference sequence). Unmatched junction bases numbered 17, after V lost 6 bases and J lost 6 bases. CDR3 length: 17 amino acids. CDR3 bases: TGTGCCAGCAGAATCCCCCACTCCGGGACAGGGGTTTCCGAGCAGTACTTC. Translated, it gives CASRIPHSGTGVSEQYF.

This clone was found once. The rearrangement links TRBV6-5 to TRBJ2-2, with D unresolved. Germline assignment: CDR1 MNHEY and CDR2 SVGAGI. Trimming removed 4 bases from V and 7 bases from J, with 7 bases in between. The CDR3 runs to 12 residues. This chain's CDR3 is CASSLLYGELFF. The CDR3 DNA reads as TGTGCCAGCAGTTTACTCTACGGGGAGCTGTTTTTT.

The gene calls are TRBV6-5 and TRBJ2-3; D perhaps matches TRBD2 (7 bases). The germline V and J ends were trimmed by 6 bases and 8 bases, with 15 bases remaining between them. The CDR3 has 13 residues. Germline V lookup: CDR1 MNHEY, CDR2 SVGAGI. The CDR3 is CASRTERGATQYF. In DNA, the CDR3 is TGTGCCAGCAGGACAGAACGGGGGGCTACGCAGTATTTT.

This sequence joins TRBV6-5 and TRBJ2-3; 9 bases map to TRBD1. J was trimmed by 6 bases and V by 7 bases; bases with no gene match: 8. Germline CDR1 and CDR2: MNHEY and SVGAGI. This CDR3 comprises 14 residues. As DNA, the CDR3 is TGTGCCAGCATAGGACAGGGGAAAATGGATACGCAGTATTTT. This gives the protein CASIGQGKMDTQYF.

This clone was seen a few times. The CDR3 coding sequence is TGTGCCTGGAGTGTCCCGGACAGGGGAACAATGGGCAATCAGCCCCAGCATTTT. Amino acids: CAWSVPDRGTMGNQPQHF. The V gene is TRBV30, the J gene TRBJ1-5; 9 bases are shared with TRBD1. The germline V gene encodes CDR1 GTSNPN and CDR2 SVGIG (reference sequence). The CDR3 sequence is 18 residues long. V gave up 0 bases and J gave up 2 bases; unmatched junction bases: 11.

V gene TRBV30 combines with J gene TRBJ2-1; tentative D call: TRBD2 (6 bases). The germline CDR1 and CDR2 sequences are GTSNPN and SVGIG (reference sequence). This CDR3 contains 13 residues. Trimming cost V 1 base and J 5 bases, with 9 bases left between them. DNA of the CDR3: TGTGCCTGGAGTGGGTGGGAGGACAATGAGCAGTTCTTC. Protein sequence: CAWSGWEDNEQFF.

The DNA of the CDR3 is TGTGCCAGTAGTATACGACTAGCGGGGGGGATCGATACGCAGTATTTT. It encodes CASSIRLAGGIDTQYF. The rearrangement uses TRBV19 and TRBJ2-3, with 14 nucleotides matching TRBD2. Germline V gene lookup returns CDR1 LNHDA and CDR2 SQIVND (reference sequence). After removal of 2 bases from V and 6 bases from J, the junction contained 4 bases not matched to a gene. The CDR3 extends over 16 amino acids.